One and the same sample provided the 31 T cell receptor beta chains below, sequenced in a study of PD-L1 blockade in urothelial cancer (dated by TCRdb to about 2017). What this sample's time point label stands for: pretreatment peripheral blood. The library was built by means of the immunoSEQ multiplex PCR assay. In its TCRdb copy, this immuneACCESS table keeps in-frame sequences only and misses some clones. Where compared with another copy, unresolved V genes explain less than half of these, and the others have no known cause. The sample records about 74,000 clones, 90% of which are singletons. The top ten clones comprise more than 3.5% of the sample. The source material was PBMCs, sampled around atezolizumab (anti-PD-L1) treatment. These TCRs come from a man between 65 and 79 years old with urothelial cancer.

This clone was detected only once. This chain links TRBV5-6 with TRBJ2-3; 7 bases map to TRBD2. Germline CDR1 and CDR2: SGHDT and YYEEEE. The length of the CDR3 is 16 residues. Losses at the gene ends were 0 bases for V and 14 bases for J; bases not matched to a gene: 18. The CDR3 region is CASSLVAGEQNTQLYF. The CDR3 DNA is TGTGCCAGCAGCTTGGTTGCGGGAGAGCAGAATACGCAGTTGTATTTT.

The chain joins TRBV2 to TRBJ2-5, with D perhaps TRBD1 (6 bases). The CDR3 is 14 amino acids. The germline V and J ends were trimmed by 5 bases and 2 bases, with 12 bases remaining between them. Germline values: CDR1 SNHLY, CDR2 FYNNEI. CDR3 bases: TGTGCCAGCAGTTTCAGACAGGAGCAAGAGACCCAGTACTTC. Residues: CASSFRQEQETQYF. Based on the CDR3 plus reference TRBV2 and TRBJ2-5, the full variable domain is EPEVTQTPSHQVTQMGQEVILRCVPISNHLYFYWYRQILGQKVEFLVSFYNNEISEKSEIFDDQFSVERPDGSNFTLKIRSTKLEDSAMYFCASSFRQEQETQYFGPGTRLLVL.

V is TRBV28 and J is TRBJ2-2, with D possibly being TRBD1 (6 bases). CDR1 and CDR2 (germline): MDHEN, SYDVKM. The CDR3 length is 15 residues. V was shortened by 1 base and J by 5 bases, with 11 bases between the two germline ends. DNA of the CDR3: TGTGCCAGCAGTTTATTGGACAGCGGAACCGGGGAGCTGTTTTTT. Encoded protein: CASSLLDSGTGELFF.

This rearrangement joins TRBV5-1 to TRBJ2-3, with D possibly being TRBD2 (5 bases). Trimming took off 6 bases at V and 1 base at J, with 15 bases between the two ends. Germline CDR1 SGHRS, CDR2 YFSETQ. The CDR3 contains 15 residues. The CDR3, as DNA: TGCGCCAGCACATCCCGCGGGCCAGGCACAGATACGCAGTATTTT. It is translated as CASTSRGPGTDTQYF.

The rearrangement uses TRBV19 and TRBJ1-5; 8 bases map to TRBD1. Germline CDR1 and CDR2: LNHDA and SQIVND (reference sequence). The CDR3 extends over 18 amino acids. The trim removed 4 bases at V and 0 bases at J, leaving 11 bases unmatched. CDR3 sequence: CASSRYRDRNYSNQPQHF. The CDR3 DNA sequence: TGTGCCAGTAGTAGATACCGGGACAGGAACTATAGCAATCAGCCCCAGCATTTT.

This chain joins TRBV6-7 and TRBJ2-2; D is uncertain. TRBV6-7 is filed as an ORF, its function uncertain. With 4 bases removed from V and 0 bases from J, the gap between germline ends came to 6 bases. The CDR3 runs 14 residues. As DNA, the CDR3 is TGTGCCAGCAGTTGGCTCACGAACACCGGGGAGCTGTTTTTT. Amino acid sequence: CASSWLTNTGELFF.

This clone was detected only once. One end of the junction does not line up with germline, which may come from a read error. CDR3 coding DNA: TGTGCCAGCCTCTTGGCAGGCTCCCACGAGCAGTACTTC. It encodes CASLLAGSHEQYF. The rearrangement links TRBV28 to TRBJ2-7; D gene ambiguous. Looked up from germline, CDR1 is MDHEN and CDR2 is SYDVKM. The length of the CDR3 is 13 residues. Full variable domain (missing parts from reference TRBV28 and TRBJ2-7): DVKVTQSSRYLVKRTGEKVFLECVQDMDHENMFWYRQDPGLGLRLIYFSYDVKMKEKGDIPEGYSVSREKKERFSLILESASTNQTSMYLCASLLAGSHEQYFGPGTRLTVT.

The chain joins TRBV28 to TRBJ2-3, with D unclear. There are 13 residues in the CDR3. Per the germline V gene, CDR1 is MDHEN and CDR2 is SYDVKM. Trimming shortened V by 6 bases and J by 0 bases, and 7 bases separated the two germline ends. In DNA form, the CDR3 reads TGTGCCAGCAGATTGTCTAGCACAGATACGCAGTATTTT. Its protein is CASRLSSTDTQYF.

The V and J genes are TRBV2 and TRBJ2-4; maybe TRBD1 (6 bases). V dropped 6 bases and J dropped 8 bases, with 20 bases sitting between them. CDR1 SNHLY and CDR2 FYNNEI come from the germline V gene. The CDR3 contains 15 residues. In DNA, the CDR3 is TGTGCCAGCAGGGCCGGGCCGCAGAGGACAGACATTCAGTACTTC. Protein: CASRAGPQRTDIQYF.

The chain joins TRBV9 to TRBJ2-1; 7 bases map to TRBD1. This CDR3 spans 14 amino acids. The ends lost 4 bases at V and 5 bases at J; junction bases unmatched: 6. CDR1 is SGDLS and CDR2 is YYNGEE in the germline V gene. The CDR3 nucleotides read TGTGCCAGCAGCAAGAGGACAGGACACAATGAGCAGTTCTTC. It is translated as CASSKRTGHNEQFF.

The chain uses TRBV14 and TRBJ2-2, with D maybe TRBD1 (6 bases). Germline CDR1 SGHDN, CDR2 FVKESK. CDR3 length: 14 amino acids. Trimming left V 4 bases short and J 7 bases short, with 13 bases between. The CDR3 DNA sequence: TGTGCCAGCAGCCGATTCACAGGGTACGGGGAGCTGTTTTTT. Translated: CASSRFTGYGELFF.

The chain employs TRBV5-1 and TRBJ2-2; no definite D call. The CDR3 extends over 14 amino acids. Germline CDR1 SGHRS, CDR2 YFSETQ. V was clipped by 4 bases and J by 4 bases, with 11 bases between them. CDR3 sequence (DNA): TGCGCCAGCAGCGAAGCAGGTGGCACCGGGGAGCTGTTTTTT. It encodes CASSEAGGTGELFF.

The genes are TRBV7-6 and TRBJ2-3; the match to TRBD2 covers 7 bases. The J segment lost 2 bases and the V segment lost 2 bases, leaving 4 bases of the junction unmatched. The germline V gene has CDR1 SGHVS and CDR2 FNYEAQ. The CDR3 extends over 15 amino acids. For the CDR3, the DNA is TGTGCCAGCAGCTTATGGGGGGGAACCACAGATACGCAGTATTTT. This codes for CASSLWGGTTDTQYF.

The V and J genes are TRBV11-2 and TRBJ2-1; perhaps TRBD1 as D (6 bases). V was cut by 0 bases and J by 8 bases, with 20 bases left in between. In germline, CDR1 is SGHAT, CDR2 FQNNGV. This CDR3 is 17 amino acids long. CDR3 nucleotides: TGTGCCAGCAGCTTAGACCGGGACACCCTATCCGGGCATGAGCAGTTCTTC. The encoded protein is CASSLDRDTLSGHEQFF.

The V call is TRBV7-6, the J call TRBJ2-7; D is unresolved. This CDR3 spans 13 amino acids. CDR1 is SGHVS, CDR2 FNYEAQ, per germline. Trimming took 5 bases from V and 1 from J, leaving 9 bases between them. The CDR3 DNA is TGTGCCAGCAGCCCCGACACGTCCTACGAGCAGTACTTC. It is translated as CASSPDTSYEQYF.

The CDR3 nucleotides are TGTGCCAGCAGCCTAGAGGCGACAGCCACCTACGAGCAGTACTTC. Amino acids: CASSLEATATYEQYF. The chain combines TRBV7-8 with TRBJ2-7; D is possibly TRBD1 (5 bases). The CDR3 is 15 residues long. In germline, CDR1 is SGHVS, CDR2 FQNEAQ. Trimming stripped 5 bases from V and 2 bases from J, with 16 bases between.

V is TRBV19 and J is TRBJ2-7; D perhaps matches TRBD1 (6 bases). This CDR3 has 16 amino acids. Germline CDR1 reads LNHDA; CDR2 reads SQIVND (reference sequence). Trimming left V 5 bases short and J 0 bases short, with 17 bases between. DNA for the CDR3: TGTGCCAGTAGTCGAGTACTTCAAGGGGGCTCCTACGAGCAGTACTTC. Translating gives CASSRVLQGGSYEQYF.

The gene calls are TRBV11-3 and TRBJ2-3, with D uncertain. This CDR3 comprises 16 residues. V was shortened by 1 base and J by 1 base, with 12 bases between the two germline ends. Per germline, CDR1 SGHNT and CDR2 YENEEA. The CDR3 sequence: CASSLGRLWGTDTQYF. The CDR3 DNA is TGTGCCAGCAGCTTAGGGCGGTTGTGGGGCACAGATACGCAGTATTTT.

The chain couples TRBV29-1 to TRBJ1-1; TRBD1 is a possible D gene (6 bases). The CDR3 runs 14 residues. Per germline, CDR1 SQVTM and CDR2 ANQGSEA. The V gene lost 4 bases and the J gene lost 0 bases, with 12 bases spanning the gap. The CDR3 protein is CSVAQGIMNTEAFF. The CDR3 DNA reads as TGCAGCGTTGCTCAGGGGATCATGAACACTGAAGCTTTCTTT.

This chain uses TRBV6-5 with TRBJ1-1, with unresolved D. Trimming took 3 bases from V and 10 from J, leaving 18 bases between them. Looked up from germline, CDR1 is MNHEY and CDR2 is SVGAGI. The CDR3 consists of 14 residues. CDR3 nucleotides: TGTGCCAGCAGTTATAGAACAAGCGCGCTGGGAGCTTTCTTT. Translating it yields CASSYRTSALGAFF.

V usage is TRBV5-1 and J usage is TRBJ1-5; 8 bases align to TRBD1. Germline loops: CDR1 SGHRS, CDR2 YFSETQ. The CDR3 spans 15 residues. The V and J ends lost 4 bases and 4 bases, in that order; junction bases with no gene match: 7. The CDR3 region is CASSDGTGQNQPQHF. CDR3 sequence (DNA): TGCGCCAGCAGCGACGGGACAGGCCAAAATCAGCCCCAGCATTTT.

V gene TRBV7-9 combines with J gene TRBJ2-7, with 12 bases identical to TRBD2. J was trimmed by 1 base and V by 3 bases; bases with no gene match: 1. Germline loops: CDR1 SEHNR, CDR2 FQNEAQ (reference sequence). This CDR3 is 15 amino acids long. The CDR3 sequence is CASSFGLAGSYEQYF. As DNA, the CDR3 is TGTGCCAGCAGCTTTGGACTAGCGGGATCCTACGAGCAGTACTTC. The whole variable domain, remainder taken from reference TRBV7-9 and TRBJ2-7, is DTGVSQNPRHKITKRGQNVTFRCDPISEHNRLYWYRQTLGQGPEFLTYFQNEAQLEKSRLLSDRFSAERPKGSFSTLEIQRTEQGDSAMYLCASSFGLAGSYEQYFGPGTRLTVT.

The sample holds one count of this clone. The gene calls are TRBV29-1 and TRBJ1-5; 9 bases line up with TRBD1. The J segment lost 4 bases and the V segment lost 5 bases, leaving 6 bases of the junction unmatched. The CDR3 is 14 amino acids. Germline CDR1 SQVTM, CDR2 ANQGSEA. The CDR3 bases are TGCAGCGTTCGGACAGGGGAATGGAATCAGCCCCAGCATTTT. As protein: CSVRTGEWNQPQHF.

The J gene is TRBJ1-5, the V gene TRBV9, with D tentatively TRBD1 (5 bases). V was clipped by 0 bases and J by 5 bases, with 12 bases between them. The V gene's germline CDR1 is SGDLS and CDR2 YYNGEE. CDR3 length: 15 amino acids. CDR3 amino acids: CASSVGTGEDQPQHF. CDR3 in DNA: TGTGCCAGCAGCGTAGGTACAGGCGAAGATCAGCCCCAGCATTTT. Full variable domain (missing parts from reference TRBV9 and TRBJ1-5): DSGVTQTPKHLITATGQRVTLRCSPRSGDLSVYWYQQSLDQGLQFLIQYYNGEERAKGNILERFSAQQFPDLHSELNLSSLELGDSALYFCASSVGTGEDQPQHFGDGTRLSIL.

This chain joins TRBV7-2 and TRBJ1-1, with D hard to call. The CDR3 spans 13 residues. Germline lookup yields CDR1 SGHTA and CDR2 FQGNSA. Trimming shortened V by 7 bases and J by 1 base, and 10 bases separated the two germline ends. CDR3 in DNA: TGTGCCAGCATTACGGGAGCGAACACTGAAGCTTTCTTT. Residues: CASITGANTEAFF.

The chain combines TRBV27 with TRBJ2-7, with 8 bases aligning to TRBD2. Germline-derived CDR1 and CDR2 are MNHEY and SMNVEV (reference sequence). This CDR3 comprises 14 residues. J gave up 3 bases and V 8 bases, and 9 bases lay outside the gene matches. The CDR3: CASRSGSRNYEQYF. The CDR3 region has the DNA TGTGCCAGCCGAAGCGGGAGCCGGAACTACGAGCAGTACTTC.

V and J are TRBV29-1 and TRBJ2-5, with D perhaps matching TRBD2 (5 bases). V lost 0 bases and J 6 bases, leaving 8 bases between the germline ends. CDR3 length equals 12 residues. CDR1 and CDR2 (germline): SQVTM, ANQGSEA. As DNA, the CDR3 is TGCAGCGTTGAAGAAGCCGGGAAGACCCAGTACTTC. This gives the protein CSVEEAGKTQYF. Full variable domain (outside the CDR3, taken from reference TRBV29-1 and TRBJ2-5): SAVISQKPSRDICQRGTSLTIQCQVDSQVTMMFWYRQQPGQSLTLIATANQGSEATYESGFVIDKFPISRPNLTFSTLTVSNMSPEDSSIYLCSVEEAGKTQYFGPGTRLLVL.

The chain combines TRBV28 with TRBJ2-5; D not resolved. Germline assignment: CDR1 MDHEN and CDR2 SYDVKM. Trimming stripped 4 bases from V and 4 bases from J, with 16 bases between. This CDR3 has 15 amino acids. As DNA, the CDR3 is TGTGCCAGCAGTTACATATCGGGTAGACGAGAGACCCAGTACTTC. Translation: CASSYISGRRETQYF.

This rearrangement joins TRBV28 to TRBJ2-4; tentative D call: TRBD2 (5 bases). The germline V gene encodes CDR1 MDHEN and CDR2 SYDVKM. The length of the CDR3 is 16 residues. The germline V and J ends were trimmed by 6 bases and 5 bases, with 20 bases remaining between them. DNA of the CDR3: TGTGCCAGCAGGGCCCCGGACGGGGATATTCAAAACATTCAGTACTTC. Protein product: CASRAPDGDIQNIQYF.

V usage is TRBV19 and J usage is TRBJ2-7, with TRBD2 matching 8 bases. This CDR3 spans 17 amino acids. Germline V lookup: CDR1 LNHDA, CDR2 SQIVND (reference sequence). V shed 6 bases, J shed 2 bases, and the junction held 15 bases outside the gene matches. The CDR3 DNA follows: TGTGCCAGTAGCGTCGCGGTGGCGGGAGGTGGAGCCTACGAGCAGTACTTC. Translation gives CASSVAVAGGGAYEQYF. Using reference TRBV19 and TRBJ2-7 for the parts outside the CDR3, the full variable domain is DGGITQSPKYLFRKEGQNVTLSCEQNLNHDAMYWYRQDPGQGLRLIYYSQIVNDFQKGDIAEGYSVSREKKESFPLTVTSAQKNPTAFYLCASSVAVAGGGAYEQYFGPGTRLTVT.

The chain joins TRBV5-1 to TRBJ2-7, with TRBD2 identical over 7 bases. CDR1 and CDR2 (germline): SGHRS, YFSETQ. The trim removed 2 bases at V and 3 bases at J, leaving 8 bases unmatched. The CDR3 consists of 15 residues. The CDR3 spells CASSFRGEVNYEQYF. For the CDR3, the DNA is TGCGCCAGCAGCTTCCGGGGGGAAGTCAACTACGAGCAGTACTTC.